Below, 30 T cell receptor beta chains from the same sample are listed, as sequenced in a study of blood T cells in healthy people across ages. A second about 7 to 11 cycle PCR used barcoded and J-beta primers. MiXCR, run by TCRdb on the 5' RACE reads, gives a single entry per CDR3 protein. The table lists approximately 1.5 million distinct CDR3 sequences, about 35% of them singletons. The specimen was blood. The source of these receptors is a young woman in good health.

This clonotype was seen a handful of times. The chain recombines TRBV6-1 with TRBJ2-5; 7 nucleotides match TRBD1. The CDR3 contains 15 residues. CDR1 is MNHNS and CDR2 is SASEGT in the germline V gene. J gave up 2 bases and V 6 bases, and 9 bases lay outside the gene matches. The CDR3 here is CASSDPGQRQETQYF. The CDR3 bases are TGTGCCAGCAGCGATCCGGGACAGAGGCAAGAGACCCAGTACTTC.

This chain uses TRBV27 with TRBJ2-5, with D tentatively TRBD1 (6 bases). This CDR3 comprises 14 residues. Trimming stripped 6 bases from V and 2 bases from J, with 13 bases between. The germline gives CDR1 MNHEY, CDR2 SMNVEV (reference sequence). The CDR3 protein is CASSPGVGQETQYF. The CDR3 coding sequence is TGTGCCAGCAGCCCAGGGGTGGGACAAGAGACCCAGTACTTC.

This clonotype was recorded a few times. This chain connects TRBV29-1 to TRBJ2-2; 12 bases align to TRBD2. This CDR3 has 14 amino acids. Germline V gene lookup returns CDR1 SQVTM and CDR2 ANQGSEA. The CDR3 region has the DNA TGCAGTATATCCCTAGCGGGAGGGACCGGGGAGCTGTTTTTT. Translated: CSISLAGGTGELFF.

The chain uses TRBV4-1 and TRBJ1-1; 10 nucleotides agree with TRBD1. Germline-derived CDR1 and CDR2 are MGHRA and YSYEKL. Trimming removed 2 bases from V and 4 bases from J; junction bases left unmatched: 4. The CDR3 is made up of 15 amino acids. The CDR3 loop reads CASSQSGQGVTEAFF. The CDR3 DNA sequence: TGCGCCAGCAGCCAATCAGGACAGGGGGTCACTGAAGCTTTCTTT.

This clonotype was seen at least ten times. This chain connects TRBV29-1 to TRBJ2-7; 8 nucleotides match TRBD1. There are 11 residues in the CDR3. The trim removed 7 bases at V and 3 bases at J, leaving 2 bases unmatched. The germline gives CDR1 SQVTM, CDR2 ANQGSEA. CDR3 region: CSAGTGYEQYF. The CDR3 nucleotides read TGCAGCGCAGGGACAGGCTACGAGCAGTACTTC.

CDR3 protein: CASSSQWTGGAPTNEKLFF. Written as DNA, the CDR3 is TGTGCCAGCAGCTCGCAGTGGACAGGGGGAGCCCCCACTAATGAAAAACTGTTTTTT. V gene TRBV7-8 combines with J gene TRBJ1-4; 10 bases are a match to TRBD1. Germline V gives CDR1 SGHVS, CDR2 FQNEAQ. V was clipped by 4 bases and J by 2 bases; unmatched bases: 13. This CDR3 spans 19 amino acids.

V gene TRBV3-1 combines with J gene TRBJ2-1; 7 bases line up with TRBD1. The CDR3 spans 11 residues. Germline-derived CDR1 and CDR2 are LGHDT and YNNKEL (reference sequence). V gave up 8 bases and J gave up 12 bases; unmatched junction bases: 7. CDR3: CASHRGLGQFF. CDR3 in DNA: TGTGCCAGCCACAGGGGCCTTGGGCAGTTCTTC.

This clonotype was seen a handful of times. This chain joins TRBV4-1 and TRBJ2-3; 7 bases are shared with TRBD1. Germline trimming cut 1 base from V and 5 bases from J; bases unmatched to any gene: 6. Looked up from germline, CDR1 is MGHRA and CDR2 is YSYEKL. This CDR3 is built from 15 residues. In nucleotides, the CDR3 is TGCGCCAGCAGCCAAGTAAGACAGGGCCGAGATACGCAGTATTTT. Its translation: CASSQVRQGRDTQYF.

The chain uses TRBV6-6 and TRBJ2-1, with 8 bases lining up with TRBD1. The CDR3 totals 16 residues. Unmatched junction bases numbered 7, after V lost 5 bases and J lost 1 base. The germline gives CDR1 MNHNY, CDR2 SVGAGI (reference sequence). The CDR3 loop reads CASSRGQGVSYNEQFF. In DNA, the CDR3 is TGTGCCAGCAGTCGAGGACAGGGAGTATCCTACAATGAGCAGTTCTTC.

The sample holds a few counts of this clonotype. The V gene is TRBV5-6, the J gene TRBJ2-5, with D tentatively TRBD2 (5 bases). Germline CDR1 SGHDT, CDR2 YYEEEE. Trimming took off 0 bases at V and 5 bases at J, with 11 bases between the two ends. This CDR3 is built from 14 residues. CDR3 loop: CASSLVRAEETQYF. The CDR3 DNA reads TGTGCCAGCAGCTTGGTGAGGGCGGAGGAGACCCAGTACTTC.

The CDR3 spells CASSPPMSVSYGYTF. CDR3 sequence (DNA): TGTGCCAGCTCACCACCGATGTCGGTGTCCTATGGCTACACCTTC. This sequence joins TRBV18 and TRBJ1-2, with unresolved D. This CDR3 region has 15 residues. Germline CDR1 and CDR2: KGHSH and LQKENI. The ends were cut back, 0 bases at V and 4 bases at J, with 12 bases in the middle.

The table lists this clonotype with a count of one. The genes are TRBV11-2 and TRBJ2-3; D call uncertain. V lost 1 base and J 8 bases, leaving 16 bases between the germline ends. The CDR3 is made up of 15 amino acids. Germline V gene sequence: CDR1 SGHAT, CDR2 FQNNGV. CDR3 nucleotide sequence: TGTGCCAGCAGCTTAGTTGGACGCGAAAAGGGTACGCAGTATTTT. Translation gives CASSLVGREKGTQYF.

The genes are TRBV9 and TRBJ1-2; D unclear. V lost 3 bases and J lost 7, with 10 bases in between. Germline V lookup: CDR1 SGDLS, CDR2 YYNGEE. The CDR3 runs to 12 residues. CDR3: CASSADGCGYTF. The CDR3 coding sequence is TGTGCCAGCAGCGCCGACGGCTGTGGCTACACCTTC.

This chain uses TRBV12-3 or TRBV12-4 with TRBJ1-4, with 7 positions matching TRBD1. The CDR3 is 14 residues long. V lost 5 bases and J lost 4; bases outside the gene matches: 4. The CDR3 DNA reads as TGTGCCAGCAGTCGACGACAGGGTAATGAAAAACTGTTTTTT. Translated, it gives CASSRRQGNEKLFF.

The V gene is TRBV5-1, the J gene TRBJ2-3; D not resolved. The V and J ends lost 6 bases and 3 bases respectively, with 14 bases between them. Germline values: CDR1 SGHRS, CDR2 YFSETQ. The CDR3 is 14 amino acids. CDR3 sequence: CASTPRQATDTQYF. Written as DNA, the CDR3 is TGCGCCAGCACCCCCAGGCAGGCGACAGATACGCAGTATTTT.

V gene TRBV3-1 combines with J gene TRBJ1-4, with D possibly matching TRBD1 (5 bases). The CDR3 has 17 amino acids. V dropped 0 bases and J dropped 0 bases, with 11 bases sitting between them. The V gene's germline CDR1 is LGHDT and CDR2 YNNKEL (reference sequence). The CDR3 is CASSQEGKGTTNEKLFF. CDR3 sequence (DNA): TGTGCCAGCAGCCAAGAGGGAAAGGGGACAACTAATGAAAAACTGTTTTTT. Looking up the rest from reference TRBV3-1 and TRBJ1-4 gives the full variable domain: DTAVSQTPKYLVTQMGNDKSIKCEQNLGHDTMYWYKQDSKKFLKIMFSYNNKELIINETVPNRFSPKSPDKAHLNLHINSLELGDSAVYFCASSQEGKGTTNEKLFFGSGTQLSVL.

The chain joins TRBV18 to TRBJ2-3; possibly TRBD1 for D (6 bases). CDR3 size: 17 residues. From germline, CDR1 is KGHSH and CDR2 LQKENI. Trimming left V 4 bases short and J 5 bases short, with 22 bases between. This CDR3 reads CASSRGRVGGSEDTQYF. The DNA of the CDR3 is TGTGCCAGCTCACGGGGCCGGGTTGGGGGCTCGGAAGATACGCAGTATTTT.

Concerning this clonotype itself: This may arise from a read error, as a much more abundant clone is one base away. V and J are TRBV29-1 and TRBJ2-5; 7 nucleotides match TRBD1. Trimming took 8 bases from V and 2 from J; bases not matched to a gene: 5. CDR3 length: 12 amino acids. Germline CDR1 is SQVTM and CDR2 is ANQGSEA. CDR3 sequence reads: CSSDREQETQYF. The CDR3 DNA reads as TGCAGCAGTGACAGGGAGCAAGAGACCCAGTACTTC.

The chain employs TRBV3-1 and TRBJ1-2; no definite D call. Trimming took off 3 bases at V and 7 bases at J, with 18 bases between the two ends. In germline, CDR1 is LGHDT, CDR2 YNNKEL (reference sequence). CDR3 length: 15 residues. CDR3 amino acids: CASSHLGGGRGGYTF. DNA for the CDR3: TGTGCCAGCAGCCACCTAGGCGGAGGTCGGGGTGGCTACACCTTC.

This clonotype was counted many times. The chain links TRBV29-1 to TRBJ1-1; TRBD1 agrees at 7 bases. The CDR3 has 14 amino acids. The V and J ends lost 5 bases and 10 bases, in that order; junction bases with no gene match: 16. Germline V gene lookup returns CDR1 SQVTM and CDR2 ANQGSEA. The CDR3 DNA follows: TGCAGCGTTCAAAAGGGGGCAGGGTCTCGGCTAGCTTTCTTT. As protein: CSVQKGAGSRLAFF. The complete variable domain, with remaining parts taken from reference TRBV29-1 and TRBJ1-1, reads SAVISQKPSRDICQRGTSLTIQCQVDSQVTMMFWYRQQPGQSLTLIATANQGSEATYESGFVIDKFPISRPNLTFSTLTVSNMSPEDSSIYLCSVQKGAGSRLAFFGQGTRLTVV.

The CDR3 loop is CSATRQASNQPQHF. The CDR3, as DNA: TGCAGTGCTACCCGTCAGGCTAGCAATCAGCCCCAGCATTTT. The V gene is TRBV20-1, the J gene TRBJ1-5; D is unclear. V lost 4 bases and J 0 bases, leaving 10 bases between the germline ends. The CDR3 contains 14 residues. Germline lookup yields CDR1 DFQATT and CDR2 SNEGSKA (reference sequence).

The CDR3 bases are TGTGCCAGCAGCCAACAGGGGGCGCATTCTACTGAAGCTTTCTTT. It yields the protein CASSQQGAHSTEAFF. The chain carries TRBV7-2 and TRBJ1-1; TRBD1 aligns across 9 bases. The ends lost 5 bases at V and 5 bases at J; junction bases unmatched: 9. The CDR3 length is 15 residues. Germline values: CDR1 SGHTA, CDR2 FQGNSA.

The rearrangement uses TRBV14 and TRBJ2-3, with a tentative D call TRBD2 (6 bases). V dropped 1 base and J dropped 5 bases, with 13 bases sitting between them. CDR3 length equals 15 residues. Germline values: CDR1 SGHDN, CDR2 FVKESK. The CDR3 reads CASSQVEGWIDTQYF. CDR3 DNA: TGTGCCAGCAGCCAAGTGGAGGGGTGGATAGATACGCAGTATTTT.

Written as DNA, the CDR3 is TGTGCCAGCAGAGTGAGGTCCGATACGCAGTATTTT. Residues: CASRVRSDTQYF. The chain carries TRBV12-3 or TRBV12-4 and TRBJ2-3; D not certain. Trimming took 6 bases from V and 6 from J, leaving 10 bases between them. The CDR3 length is 12 residues.

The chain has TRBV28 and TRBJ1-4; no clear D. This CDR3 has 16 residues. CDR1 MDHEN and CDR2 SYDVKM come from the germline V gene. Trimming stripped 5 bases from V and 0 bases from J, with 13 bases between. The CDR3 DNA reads TGTGCCAGCAGTAACCTTAAGGGATCAACTAATGAAAAACTGTTTTTT. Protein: CASSNLKGSTNEKLFF. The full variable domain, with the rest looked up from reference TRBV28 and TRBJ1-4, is DVKVTQSSRYLVKRTGEKVFLECVQDMDHENMFWYRQDPGLGLRLIYFSYDVKMKEKGDIPEGYSVSREKKERFSLILESASTNQTSMYLCASSNLKGSTNEKLFFGSGTQLSVL.

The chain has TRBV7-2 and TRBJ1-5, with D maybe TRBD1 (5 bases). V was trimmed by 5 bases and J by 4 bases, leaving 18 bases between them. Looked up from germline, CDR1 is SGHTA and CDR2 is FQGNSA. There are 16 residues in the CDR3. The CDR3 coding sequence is TGTGCCAGCAGCCGAGACGGGGGACTAGGAAATCAGCCCCAGCATTTT. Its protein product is CASSRDGGLGNQPQHF.

In nucleotides, the CDR3 is TGCGCCACCTCGCCTGGGACAGCACAAGAGACCCAGTACTTC. It is translated as CATSPGTAQETQYF. This chain links TRBV5-1 with TRBJ2-5, with 7 nucleotides matching TRBD1. The V and J ends lost 9 bases and 2 bases, in that order; junction bases with no gene match: 10. This CDR3 has 14 residues. In germline, CDR1 is SGHRS, CDR2 YFSETQ.

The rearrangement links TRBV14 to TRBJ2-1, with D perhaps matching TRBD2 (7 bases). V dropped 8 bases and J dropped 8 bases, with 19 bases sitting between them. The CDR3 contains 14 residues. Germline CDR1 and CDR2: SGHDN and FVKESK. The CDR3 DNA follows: TGTGCCAGCGTCCCGGGGGGCGTGAGAGATGAGCAGTTCTTC. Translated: CASVPGGVRDEQFF.

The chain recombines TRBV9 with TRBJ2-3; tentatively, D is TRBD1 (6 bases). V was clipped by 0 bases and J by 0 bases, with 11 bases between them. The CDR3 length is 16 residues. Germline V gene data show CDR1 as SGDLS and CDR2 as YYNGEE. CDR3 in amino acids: CASSVGWGHSTDTQYF. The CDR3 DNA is TGTGCCAGCAGCGTAGGCTGGGGACATAGCACAGATACGCAGTATTTT.

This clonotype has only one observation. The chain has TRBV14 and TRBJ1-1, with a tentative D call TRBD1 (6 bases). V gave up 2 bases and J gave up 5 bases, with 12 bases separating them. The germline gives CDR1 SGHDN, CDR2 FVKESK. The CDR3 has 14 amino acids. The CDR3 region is CASSQTQGWTEAFF. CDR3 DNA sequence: TGTGCCAGCAGCCAAACACAGGGTTGGACTGAAGCTTTCTTT.